A single sample gave rise to the 14 T cell receptor beta chains below, sequenced in a study of T cells after yellow fever vaccination. TCRdb re-called the 5' RACE reads through MiXCR, storing one row per CDR3 protein. The sample holds 310,000 or so distinct CDR3 sequences, around 6.8% seen once. The source material was PBMCs, sampled more than 35 days after the first yellow fever vaccination. The receptors derive from a man aged 18 to 30 who received the YFV17D yellow fever vaccine.

The V and J genes are TRBV27 and TRBJ1-5; D not certain. Germline values: CDR1 MNHEY, CDR2 SMNVEV (reference sequence). V lost 2 bases and J 2 bases, leaving 10 bases between the germline ends. The CDR3 contains 15 residues. The CDR3 region has the DNA TGTGCCAGCAGTTTAGGTGGCGCGGGCAATCAGCCCCAGCATTTT. Protein product: CASSLGGAGNQPQHF.

This clonotype was recorded many times. This sequence joins TRBV5-1 and TRBJ2-3; the D is unclear. V was cut by 4 bases and J by 1 base, with 16 bases left in between. This CDR3 has 16 residues. Looked up from germline, CDR1 is SGHRS and CDR2 is YFSETQ. DNA for the CDR3: TGCGCCAGCAGCATGGACGGTTGGGTACGCACAGATACGCAGTATTTT. Its protein product is CASSMDGWVRTDTQYF.

The chain recombines TRBV19 with TRBJ1-6; 9 bases map to TRBD1. The germline gives CDR1 LNHDA, CDR2 SQIVND (reference sequence). J was trimmed by 10 bases and V by 5 bases; bases with no gene match: 9. The CDR3 is made up of 15 amino acids. CDR3 protein: CASSQLGQGGSPLHF. CDR3 coding DNA: TGTGCCAGTAGTCAGCTGGGACAGGGAGGATCACCCCTCCACTTT.

Only a few counts were recorded for this clonotype. The chain is built from TRBV6-5 and TRBJ2-7; D is ambiguous. The CDR3 has 15 amino acids. CDR1 is MNHEY, CDR2 SVGAGI, per germline. Trimming left V 0 bases short and J 7 bases short, with 16 bases between. The CDR3 is CASSYSWADPFEQYF. CDR3 sequence (DNA): TGTGCCAGCAGTTACTCTTGGGCAGACCCCTTTGAGCAGTACTTC.

This clonotype has a count of ten or more. V usage is TRBV5-1 and J usage is TRBJ1-1; 10 positions agree with TRBD1. CDR1 SGHRS and CDR2 YFSETQ come from the germline V gene. The V and J ends lost 0 bases and 4 bases, in that order; junction bases with no gene match: 3. There are 15 residues in the CDR3. The CDR3 DNA reads TGCGCCAGCAGCTTGGAGAGGACAGGGGGCACTGAAGCTTTCTTT. Its protein product is CASSLERTGGTEAFF.

This clonotype has a handful of counts. V and J are TRBV9 and TRBJ1-1, with D perhaps TRBD1 (5 bases). The germline gives CDR1 SGDLS, CDR2 YYNGEE. This CDR3 has 13 amino acids. Trimming cost V 0 bases and J 6 bases, with 9 bases left between them. CDR3 loop: CASSVDGGSEAFF. The CDR3 DNA sequence: TGTGCCAGCAGCGTAGACGGGGGGTCTGAAGCTTTCTTT.

This clonotype appeared many times. The chain carries TRBV25-1 and TRBJ1-4; 7 bases fit TRBD1. V lost 2 bases and J lost 10; bases outside the gene matches: 7. Germline CDR1 MGHDK, CDR2 SYGVNS. The CDR3 length is 14 residues. The CDR3 DNA sequence: TGTGCCAGCAGTGAAACACAGGGGCGTGGAAAACTGTTTTTT. This sequence encodes CASSETQGRGKLFF. The entire variable domain, with the rest obtained from reference TRBV25-1 and TRBJ1-4, is as follows: EADIYQTPRYLVIGTGKKITLECSQTMGHDKMYWYQQDPGMELHLIHYSYGVNSTEKGDLSSESTVSRIRTEHFPLTLESARPSHTSQYLCASSETQGRGKLFFGSGTQLSVL.

At least ten counts were recorded for this clonotype. CDR3 amino acids: CSVGPSGGQETQYF. The DNA for the CDR3 is TGCAGCGTGGGGCCCAGCGGGGGGCAAGAGACCCAGTACTTC. V and J are TRBV29-1 and TRBJ2-5, with 9 bases matching TRBD2. Germline V gives CDR1 SQVTM, CDR2 ANQGSEA. CDR3 length: 14 residues. The J segment lost 2 bases and the V segment lost 6 bases, leaving 7 bases of the junction unmatched.

This chain joins TRBV4-3 and TRBJ2-1; TRBD2 aligns across 13 bases. Germline V CDR1 and CDR2: LGHNA, YSLEER. The J segment lost 8 bases and the V segment lost 1 base, leaving 8 bases of the junction unmatched. CDR3 length: 17 residues. The CDR3 region has the DNA TGCGCCAGCAGCCAAGTTCCCGGACTAGCGGGGGAAGATGAGCAGTTCTTC. Residues: CASSQVPGLAGEDEQFF.

The chain employs TRBV13 and TRBJ2-1, with 12 bases aligning to TRBD2. The J segment lost 3 bases and the V segment lost 1 base, leaving 7 bases of the junction unmatched. The germline CDR1 and CDR2 sequences are PRHDT and FYEKMQ (reference sequence). The length of the CDR3 is 18 residues. CDR3 nucleotide sequence: TGTGCCAGCAGCTTAGTGGCTAGCGGGGGGGCCGGCTACAATGAGCAGTTCTTC. This sequence encodes CASSLVASGGAGYNEQFF.

V usage is TRBV7-8 and J usage is TRBJ1-4; 8 bases match TRBD1. The CDR3 spans 15 residues. Germline V lookup: CDR1 SGHVS, CDR2 FQNEAQ. V lost 3 bases to trimming and J lost 8 bases; unmatched junction nucleotides: 8. This CDR3 is CASSFVQGAGEKLFF. In DNA, the CDR3 is TGTGCCAGCAGCTTCGTCCAGGGGGCGGGGGAAAAACTGTTTTTT.

The chain couples TRBV2 to TRBJ1-5; D is undetermined. Germline lookup yields CDR1 SNHLY and CDR2 FYNNEI. V was pared by 6 bases and J by 6 bases, with 12 bases between. This CDR3 region has 13 residues. The CDR3 DNA follows: TGTGCCAGCAGCCACCACAACGGTCAGCCCCAGCATTTT. Its protein product is CASSHHNGQPQHF. Supplemented by reference TRBV2 and TRBJ1-5, the full variable domain reads EPEVTQTPSHQVTQMGQEVILRCVPISNHLYFYWYRQILGQKVEFLVSFYNNEISEKSEIFDDQFSVERPDGSNFTLKIRSTKLEDSAMYFCASSHHNGQPQHFGDGTRLSIL.

This clonotype was seen only a few times. The genes are TRBV21-1 and TRBJ2-1. TRBV21-1 is a known pseudogene. CDR3 length: 15 residues. The chain's CDR3 is CASSKEVVGNNEQFF. The CDR3 region has the DNA TGTGCCAGCAGCAAAGAGGTGGTCGGCAACAATGAGCAGTTCTTC.

This clonotype was counted only a few times. The chain is built from TRBV27 and TRBJ2-3; 8 bases align to TRBD2. V shed 2 bases and J 6 bases; nucleotides not matched to a gene: 7. The CDR3 totals 15 residues. From germline, CDR1 is MNHEY and CDR2 SMNVEV (reference sequence). The CDR3 DNA reads as TGTGCCAGCAGTTTAACGGCGGGGGGAGGGGATACGCAGTATTTT. Translating it yields CASSLTAGGGDTQYF.